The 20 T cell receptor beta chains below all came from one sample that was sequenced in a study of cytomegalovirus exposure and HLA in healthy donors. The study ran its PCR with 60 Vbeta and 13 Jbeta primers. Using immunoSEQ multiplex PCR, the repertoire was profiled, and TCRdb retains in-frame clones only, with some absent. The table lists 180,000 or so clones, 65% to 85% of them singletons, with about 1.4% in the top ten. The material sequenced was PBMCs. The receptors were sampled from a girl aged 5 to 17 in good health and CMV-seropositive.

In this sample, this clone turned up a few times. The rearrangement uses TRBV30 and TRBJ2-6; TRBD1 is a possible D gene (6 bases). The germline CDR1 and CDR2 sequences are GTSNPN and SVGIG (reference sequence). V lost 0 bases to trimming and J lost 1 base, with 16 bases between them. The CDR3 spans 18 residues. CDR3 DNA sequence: TGTGCCTGGAGTGTCGGGCAGGGGTTCGGGTCTGGGGCCAACGTCCTGACTTTC. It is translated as CAWSVGQGFGSGANVLTF.

CDR3 DNA: TGTGCCAGCAGCCCCGGGACTAGCGGCCAAGAGACCCAGTACTTC. Translation: CASSPGTSGQETQYF. The J gene is TRBJ2-5, the V gene TRBV5-6; TRBD2 aligns across 11 bases. Germline CDR1 and CDR2: SGHDT and YYEEEE. J gave up 1 base and V 4 bases, and 3 bases lay outside the gene matches. CDR3 size: 15 residues.

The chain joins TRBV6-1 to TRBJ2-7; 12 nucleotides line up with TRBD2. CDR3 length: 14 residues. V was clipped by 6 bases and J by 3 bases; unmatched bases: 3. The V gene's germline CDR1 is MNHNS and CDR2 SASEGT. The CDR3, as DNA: TGTGCCAGCAGATCGGGACTAGCGGGCTACGAGCAGTACTTC. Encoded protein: CASRSGLAGYEQYF.

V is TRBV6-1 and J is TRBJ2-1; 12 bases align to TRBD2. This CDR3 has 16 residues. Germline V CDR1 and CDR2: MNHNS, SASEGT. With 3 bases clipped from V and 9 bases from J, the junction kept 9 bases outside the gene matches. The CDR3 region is CASSDLAGGLLSEQFF. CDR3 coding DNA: TGTGCCAGCAGTGATCTAGCGGGAGGGCTACTCAGTGAGCAGTTCTTC.

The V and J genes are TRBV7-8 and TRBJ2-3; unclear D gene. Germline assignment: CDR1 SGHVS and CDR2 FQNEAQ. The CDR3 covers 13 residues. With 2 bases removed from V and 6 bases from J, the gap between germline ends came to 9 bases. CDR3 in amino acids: CASSLPSPDTQYF. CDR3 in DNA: TGTGCCAGCAGCTTACCCTCCCCGGATACGCAGTATTTT.

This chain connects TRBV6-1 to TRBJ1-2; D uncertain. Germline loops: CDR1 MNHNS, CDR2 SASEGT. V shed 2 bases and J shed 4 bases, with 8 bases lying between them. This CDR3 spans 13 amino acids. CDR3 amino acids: CASSEWSGYGYTF. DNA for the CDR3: TGTGCCAGCAGTGAATGGTCAGGCTATGGCTACACCTTC.

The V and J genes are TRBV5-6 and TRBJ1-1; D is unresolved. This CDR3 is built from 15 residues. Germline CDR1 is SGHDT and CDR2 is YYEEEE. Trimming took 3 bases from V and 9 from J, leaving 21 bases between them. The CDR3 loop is CASSSWRQEGSKAFF. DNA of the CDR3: TGTGCCAGCAGCTCGTGGCGCCAGGAGGGTAGTAAAGCTTTCTTT.

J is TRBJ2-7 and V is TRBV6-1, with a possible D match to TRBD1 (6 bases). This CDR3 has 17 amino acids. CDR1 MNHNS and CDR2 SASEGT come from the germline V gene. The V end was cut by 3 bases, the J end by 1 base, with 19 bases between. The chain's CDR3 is CASSDPRGAILSYEQYF. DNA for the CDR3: TGTGCCAGCAGTGACCCCAGGGGAGCTATCCTATCCTACGAGCAGTACTTC.

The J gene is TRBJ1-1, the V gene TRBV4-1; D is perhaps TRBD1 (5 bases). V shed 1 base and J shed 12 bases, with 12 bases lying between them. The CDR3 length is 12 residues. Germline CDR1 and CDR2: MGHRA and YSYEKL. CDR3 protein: CASSQVAGSSFF. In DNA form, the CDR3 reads TGCGCCAGCAGCCAAGTGGCAGGGTCTTCTTTCTTT.

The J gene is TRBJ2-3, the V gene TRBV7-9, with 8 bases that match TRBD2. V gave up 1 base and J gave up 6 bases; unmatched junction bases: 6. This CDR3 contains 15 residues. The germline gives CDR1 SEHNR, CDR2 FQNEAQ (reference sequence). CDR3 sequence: CASSLVGGRRDTQYF. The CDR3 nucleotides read TGTGCCAGCAGCTTAGTGGGCGGGAGGAGGGATACGCAGTATTTT.

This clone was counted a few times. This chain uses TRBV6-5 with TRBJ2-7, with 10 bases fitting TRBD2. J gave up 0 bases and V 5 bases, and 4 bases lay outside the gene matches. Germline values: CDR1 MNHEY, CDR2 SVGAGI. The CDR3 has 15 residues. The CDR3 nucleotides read TGTGCCAGCAGTCGGACTAGCGGTAGCTCCTACGAGCAGTACTTC. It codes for CASSRTSGSSYEQYF.

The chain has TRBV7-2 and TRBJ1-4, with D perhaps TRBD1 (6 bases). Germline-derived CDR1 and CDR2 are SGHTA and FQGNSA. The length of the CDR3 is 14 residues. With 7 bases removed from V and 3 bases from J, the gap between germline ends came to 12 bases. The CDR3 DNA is TGTGCCAGCACCCAGGGGCTGGCTAATGAAAAACTGTTTTTT. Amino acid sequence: CASTQGLANEKLFF.

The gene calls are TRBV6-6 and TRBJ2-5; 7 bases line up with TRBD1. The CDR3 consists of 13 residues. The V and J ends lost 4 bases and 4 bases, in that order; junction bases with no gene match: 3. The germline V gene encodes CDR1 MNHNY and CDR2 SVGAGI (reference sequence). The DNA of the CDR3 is TGTGCCAGCAGTTCCAGACAGGGAGAGACCCAGTACTTC. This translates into CASSSRQGETQYF.

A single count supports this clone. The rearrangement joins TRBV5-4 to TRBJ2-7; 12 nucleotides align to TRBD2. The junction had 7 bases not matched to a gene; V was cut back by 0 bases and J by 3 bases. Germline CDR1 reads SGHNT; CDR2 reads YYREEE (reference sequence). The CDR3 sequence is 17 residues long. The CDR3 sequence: CASSLGLAGEGFYEQYF. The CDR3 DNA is TGTGCCAGCAGCTTGGGACTAGCGGGGGAAGGTTTCTACGAGCAGTACTTC.

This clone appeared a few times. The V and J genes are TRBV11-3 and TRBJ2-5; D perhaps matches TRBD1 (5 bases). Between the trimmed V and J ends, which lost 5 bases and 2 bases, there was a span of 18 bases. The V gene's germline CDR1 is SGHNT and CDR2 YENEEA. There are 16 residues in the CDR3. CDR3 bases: TGTGCCAGCAGCCTAAGCTATGGGGCAGGACAAGAGACCCAGTACTTC. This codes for CASSLSYGAGQETQYF.

The CDR3 spells CASTAGNQPQHF. The CDR3 nucleotides read TGTGCCAGTACGGCGGGTAATCAGCCCCAGCATTTT. This chain joins TRBV19 and TRBJ1-5, with no clear D. The germline V gene has CDR1 LNHDA and CDR2 SQIVND (reference sequence). V was pared by 7 bases and J by 4 bases, with 8 bases between. The CDR3 covers 12 residues.

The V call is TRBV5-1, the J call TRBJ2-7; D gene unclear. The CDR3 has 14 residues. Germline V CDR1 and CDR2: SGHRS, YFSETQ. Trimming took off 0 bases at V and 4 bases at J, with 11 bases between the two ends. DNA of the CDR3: TGCGCCAGCAGCTTGGTTAGTGCCGCGTACGAGCAGTACTTC. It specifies CASSLVSAAYEQYF.

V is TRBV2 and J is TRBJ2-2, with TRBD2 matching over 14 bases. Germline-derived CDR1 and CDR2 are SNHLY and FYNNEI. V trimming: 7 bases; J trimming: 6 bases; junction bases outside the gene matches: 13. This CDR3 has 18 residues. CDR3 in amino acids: CASIDIGLAGGLAGELFF. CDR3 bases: TGTGCCAGCATTGATATAGGACTAGCGGGAGGTCTGGCCGGGGAGCTGTTTTTT.

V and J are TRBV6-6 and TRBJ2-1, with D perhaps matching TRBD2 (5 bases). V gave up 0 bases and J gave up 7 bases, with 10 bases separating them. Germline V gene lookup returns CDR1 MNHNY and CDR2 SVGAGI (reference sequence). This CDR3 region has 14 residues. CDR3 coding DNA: TGTGCCAGCAGTTACTCCGGGGTTAGAAATGAGCAGTTCTTC. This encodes CASSYSGVRNEQFF.

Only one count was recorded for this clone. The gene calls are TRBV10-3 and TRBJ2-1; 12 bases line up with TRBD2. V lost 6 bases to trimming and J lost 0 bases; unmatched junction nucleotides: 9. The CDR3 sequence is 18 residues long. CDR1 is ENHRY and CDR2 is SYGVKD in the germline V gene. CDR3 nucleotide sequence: TGTGCCATCAGAGCACTAGCGGGAGGCCCAAGCTCCTACAATGAGCAGTTCTTC. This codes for CAIRALAGGPSSYNEQFF.